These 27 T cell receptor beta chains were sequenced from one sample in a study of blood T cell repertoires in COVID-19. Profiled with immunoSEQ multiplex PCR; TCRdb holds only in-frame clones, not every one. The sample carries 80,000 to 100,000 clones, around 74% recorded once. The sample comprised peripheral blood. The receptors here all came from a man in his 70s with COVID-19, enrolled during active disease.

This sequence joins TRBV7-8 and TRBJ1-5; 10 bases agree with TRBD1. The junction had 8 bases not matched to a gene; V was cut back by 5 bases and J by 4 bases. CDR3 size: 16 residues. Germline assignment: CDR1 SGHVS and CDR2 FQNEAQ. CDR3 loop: CASSPDQGQGNQPQHF. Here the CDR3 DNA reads TGTGCCAGCAGCCCAGACCAGGGACAGGGGAATCAGCCCCAGCATTTT.

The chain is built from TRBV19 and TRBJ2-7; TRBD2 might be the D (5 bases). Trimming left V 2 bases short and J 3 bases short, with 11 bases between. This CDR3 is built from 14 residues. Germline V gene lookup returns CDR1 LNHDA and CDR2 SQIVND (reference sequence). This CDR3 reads CASSISGGRYEQYF. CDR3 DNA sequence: TGTGCCAGTAGTATATCGGGCGGGCGCTACGAGCAGTACTTC.

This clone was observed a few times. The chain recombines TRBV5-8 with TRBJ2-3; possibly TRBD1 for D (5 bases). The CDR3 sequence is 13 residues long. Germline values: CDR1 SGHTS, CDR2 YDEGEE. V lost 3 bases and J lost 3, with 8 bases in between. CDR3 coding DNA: TGTGCCAGCAGCTCAGGGCCTACAGATACGCAGTATTTT. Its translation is CASSSGPTDTQYF.

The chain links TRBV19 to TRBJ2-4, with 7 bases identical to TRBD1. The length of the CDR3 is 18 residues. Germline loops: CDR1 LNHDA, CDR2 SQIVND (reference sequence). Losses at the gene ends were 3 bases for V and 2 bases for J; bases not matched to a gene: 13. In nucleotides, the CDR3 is TGTGCCAGTAGTATGACCTGGCAGGGGGATGGGACCAAAAACATTCAGTACTTC. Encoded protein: CASSMTWQGDGTKNIQYF.

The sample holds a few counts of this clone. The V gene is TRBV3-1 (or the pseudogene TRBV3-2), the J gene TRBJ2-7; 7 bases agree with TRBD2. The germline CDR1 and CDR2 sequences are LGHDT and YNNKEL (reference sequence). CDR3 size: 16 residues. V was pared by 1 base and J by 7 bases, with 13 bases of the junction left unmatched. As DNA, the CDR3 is TGTGCCAGCAGCCAAGGAGGGGCGGGAGTGAGTCGAGAGCAGTACTTC. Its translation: CASSQGGAGVSREQYF.

CDR3 sequence reads: CASSPQRVEAGNTIYF. The CDR3 DNA sequence: TGTGCCAGCTCACCGCAGAGGGTAGAAGCTGGAAACACCATATATTTT. The chain employs TRBV18 and TRBJ1-3; D remains ambiguous. Germline V gives CDR1 KGHSH, CDR2 LQKENI. V was clipped by 3 bases and J by 2 bases, with 14 bases between them. The CDR3 runs 16 residues.

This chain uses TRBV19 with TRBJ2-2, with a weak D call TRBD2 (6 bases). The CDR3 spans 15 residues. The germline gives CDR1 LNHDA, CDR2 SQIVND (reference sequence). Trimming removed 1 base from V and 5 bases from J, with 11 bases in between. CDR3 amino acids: CASSIVSGRTGELFF. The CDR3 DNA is TGTGCCAGTAGTATAGTTAGCGGTCGGACCGGGGAGCTGTTTTTT.

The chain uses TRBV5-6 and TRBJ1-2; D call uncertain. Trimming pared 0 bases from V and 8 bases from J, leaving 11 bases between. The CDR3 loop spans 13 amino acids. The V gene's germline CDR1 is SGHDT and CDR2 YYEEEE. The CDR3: CASSLGPEGGYTF. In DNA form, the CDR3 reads TGTGCCAGCAGCTTGGGCCCGGAGGGCGGCTACACCTTC.

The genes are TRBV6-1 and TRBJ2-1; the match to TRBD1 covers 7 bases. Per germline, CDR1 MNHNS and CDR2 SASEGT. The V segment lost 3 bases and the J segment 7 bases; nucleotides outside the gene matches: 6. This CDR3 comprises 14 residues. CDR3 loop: CASSDRQGWNEQFF. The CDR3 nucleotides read TGTGCCAGCAGTGACAGACAGGGTTGGAATGAGCAGTTCTTC.

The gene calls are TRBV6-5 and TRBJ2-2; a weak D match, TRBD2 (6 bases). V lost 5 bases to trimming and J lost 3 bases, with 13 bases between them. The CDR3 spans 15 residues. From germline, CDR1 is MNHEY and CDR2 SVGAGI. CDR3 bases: TGTGCCAGCAGTCCCGGGAGACCGGACACCGGGGAGCTGTTTTTT. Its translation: CASSPGRPDTGELFF.

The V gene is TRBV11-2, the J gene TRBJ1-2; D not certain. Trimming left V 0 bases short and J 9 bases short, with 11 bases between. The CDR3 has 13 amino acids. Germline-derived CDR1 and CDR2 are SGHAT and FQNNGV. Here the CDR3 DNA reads TGTGCCAGCAGCTTAGATCCCTACGCCAGCTACACCTTC. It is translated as CASSLDPYASYTF.

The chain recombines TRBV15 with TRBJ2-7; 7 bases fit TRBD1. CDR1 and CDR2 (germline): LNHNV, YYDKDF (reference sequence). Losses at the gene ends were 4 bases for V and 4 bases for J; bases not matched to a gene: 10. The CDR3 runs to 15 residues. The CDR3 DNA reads TGTGCCACCAGCAAAAAGGACAGGCCGGCTTACGAGCAGTACTTC. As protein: CATSKKDRPAYEQYF.

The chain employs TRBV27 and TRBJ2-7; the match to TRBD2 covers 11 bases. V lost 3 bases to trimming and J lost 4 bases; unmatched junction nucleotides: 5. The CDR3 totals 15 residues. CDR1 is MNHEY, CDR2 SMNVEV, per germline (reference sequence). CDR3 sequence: CASSFVAGGEYEQYF. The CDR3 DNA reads TGTGCCAGCAGTTTTGTAGCGGGAGGGGAATACGAGCAGTACTTC.

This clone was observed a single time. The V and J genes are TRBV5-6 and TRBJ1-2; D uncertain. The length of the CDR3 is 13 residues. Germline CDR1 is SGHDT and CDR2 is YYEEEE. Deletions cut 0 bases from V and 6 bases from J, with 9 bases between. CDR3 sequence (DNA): TGTGCCAGCAGCTTGGGAGGGAGGGATGGCTACACCTTC. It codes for CASSLGGRDGYTF. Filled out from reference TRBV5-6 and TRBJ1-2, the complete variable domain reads DAGVTQSPTHLIKTRGQQVTLRCSPKSGHDTVSWYQQALGQGPQFIFQYYEEEERQRGNFPDRFSGHQFPNYSSELNVNALLLGDSALYLCASSLGGRDGYTFGSGTRLTVV.

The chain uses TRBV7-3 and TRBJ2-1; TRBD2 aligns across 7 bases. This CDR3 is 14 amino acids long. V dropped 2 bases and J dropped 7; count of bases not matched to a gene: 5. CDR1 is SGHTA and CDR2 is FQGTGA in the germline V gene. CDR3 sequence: CASSLLTSSNEQFF. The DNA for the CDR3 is TGTGCCAGCAGCTTATTGACTAGCAGTAATGAGCAGTTCTTC.

The CDR3 coding sequence is TGTGCCAGCAGCTACCCGGGACAGGGGTTGGGAGGCTACACCTTC. Residues: CASSYPGQGLGGYTF. The V and J genes are TRBV11-2 and TRBJ1-2, with 10 bases fitting TRBD1. V lost 4 bases, J lost 8 bases, and 10 bases stayed unmatched. The CDR3 consists of 15 residues. Germline values: CDR1 SGHAT, CDR2 FQNNGV.

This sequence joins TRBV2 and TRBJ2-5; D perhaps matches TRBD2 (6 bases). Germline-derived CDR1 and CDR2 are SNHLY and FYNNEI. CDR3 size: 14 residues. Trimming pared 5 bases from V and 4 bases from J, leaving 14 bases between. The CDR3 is CASSPYGRPETQYF. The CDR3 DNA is TGTGCCAGCAGTCCATACGGGAGACCAGAGACCCAGTACTTC.

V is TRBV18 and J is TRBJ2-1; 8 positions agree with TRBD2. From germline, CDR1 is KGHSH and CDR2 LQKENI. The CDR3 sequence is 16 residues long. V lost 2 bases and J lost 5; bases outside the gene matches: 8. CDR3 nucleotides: TGTGCCAGCTCACCAAGAAAAGCGGGAGCCCACAATGAGCAGTTCTTC. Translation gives CASSPRKAGAHNEQFF.

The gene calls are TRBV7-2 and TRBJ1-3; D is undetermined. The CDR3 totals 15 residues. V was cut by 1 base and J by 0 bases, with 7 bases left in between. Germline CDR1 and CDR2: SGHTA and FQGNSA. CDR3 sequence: CASSLVENSGNTIYF. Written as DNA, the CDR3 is TGTGCCAGCAGCTTAGTAGAAAACTCTGGAAACACCATATATTTT.

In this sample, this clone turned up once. The CDR3 sequence: CASSLEGLRNTEAFF. The CDR3, as DNA: TGTGCCAGCAGCTTGGAGGGACTGAGGAACACTGAAGCTTTCTTT. J is TRBJ1-1 and V is TRBV5-4, with D perhaps matching TRBD1 (5 bases). V dropped 0 bases and J dropped 1 base, with 10 bases sitting between them. The V gene's germline CDR1 is SGHNT and CDR2 YYREEE (reference sequence). CDR3 length: 15 amino acids.

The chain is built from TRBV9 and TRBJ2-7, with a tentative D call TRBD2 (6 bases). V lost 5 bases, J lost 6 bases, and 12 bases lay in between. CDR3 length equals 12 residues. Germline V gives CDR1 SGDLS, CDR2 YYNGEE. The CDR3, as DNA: TGTGCCAGCAGTGATGCGGGGTTCGAGCAGTACTTC. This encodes CASSDAGFEQYF.

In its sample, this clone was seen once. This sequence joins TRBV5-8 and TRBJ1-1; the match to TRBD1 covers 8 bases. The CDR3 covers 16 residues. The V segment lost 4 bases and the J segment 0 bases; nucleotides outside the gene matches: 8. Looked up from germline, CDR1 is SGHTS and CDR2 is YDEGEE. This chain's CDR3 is CASSVDRGVMNTEAFF. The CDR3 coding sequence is TGTGCCAGCAGCGTAGACAGGGGAGTCATGAACACTGAAGCTTTCTTT.

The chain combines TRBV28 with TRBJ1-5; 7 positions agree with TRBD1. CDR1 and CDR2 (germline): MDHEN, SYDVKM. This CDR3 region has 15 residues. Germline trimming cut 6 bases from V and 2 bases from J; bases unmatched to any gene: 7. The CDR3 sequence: CASRGTGDGNQPQHF. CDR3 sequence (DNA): TGTGCCAGCAGGGGAACAGGGGATGGCAATCAGCCCCAGCATTTT.

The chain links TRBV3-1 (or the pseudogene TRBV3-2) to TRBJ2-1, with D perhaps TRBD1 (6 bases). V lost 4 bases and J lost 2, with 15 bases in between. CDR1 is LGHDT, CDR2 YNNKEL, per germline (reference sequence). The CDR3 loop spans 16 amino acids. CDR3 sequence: CASSPRTVLAYNEQFF. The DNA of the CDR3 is TGTGCCAGCAGCCCGCGGACAGTCCTCGCCTACAATGAGCAGTTCTTC.

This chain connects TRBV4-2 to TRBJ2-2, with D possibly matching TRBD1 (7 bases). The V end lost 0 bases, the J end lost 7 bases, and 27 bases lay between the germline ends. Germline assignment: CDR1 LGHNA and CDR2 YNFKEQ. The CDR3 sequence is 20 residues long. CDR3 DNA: TGTGCCAGCAGCCAAGAGTTAAGCGGGCCAGGGGGTTCAAAGGTCGGGGAGCTGTTTTTT. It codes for CASSQELSGPGGSKVGELFF.

The CDR3 DNA follows: TGTGCCAGCAGCTTCTCGGGACAGGGAGGGAGCGAGCAGTACTTC. Its translation: CASSFSGQGGSEQYF. The rearrangement links TRBV11-3 to TRBJ2-7, with 9 bases fitting TRBD1. With 3 bases clipped from V and 6 bases from J, the junction kept 9 bases outside the gene matches. The V gene's germline CDR1 is SGHNT and CDR2 YENEEA. This CDR3 region has 15 residues.

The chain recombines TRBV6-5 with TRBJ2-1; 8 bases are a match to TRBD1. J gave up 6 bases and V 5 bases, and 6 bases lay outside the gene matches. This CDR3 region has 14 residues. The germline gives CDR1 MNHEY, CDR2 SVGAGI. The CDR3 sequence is CASSRKTGGNEQFF. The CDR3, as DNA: TGTGCCAGCAGTCGAAAAACAGGGGGCAATGAGCAGTTCTTC.